This T cell receptor beta chain came from a study of CD8 T cells in ankylosing spondylitis. This clonotype was observed at least ten times. The target antigen is unknown. In germline, CDR1 is SGHNT, CDR2 YENEEA. The ends were cut back, 1 base at V and 5 bases at J, with 5 bases in the middle. This CDR3 is 12 amino acids long. The study's findings and limits: The authors reported significant enrichment of disease-linked clones in matched ankylosing spondylitis synovial fluid. In reactive arthritis synovial fluid and blood, some motif variants had been reported before. What appeared characteristic of ankylosing spondylitis blood was a TCR beta motif of fewer than ten highly homologous variants.

MiXCR, applied by TCRdb to the 5' RACE reads, yields one record per CDR3 protein. The data show about 250,000 distinct CDR3 sequences, with 8.2% seen just once and around 5.1% held by the top ten. Source material: blood, either unsorted or a sorted T cell fraction (not recorded which). The sequence was obtained from a female donor with ankylosing spondylitis or in good health (not recorded which). This chain links TRBV11-3 with TRBJ2-5, with no clear D. The CDR3 here is CASSLGSETQYF. DNA for the CDR3: TGTGCCAGCAGCTTAGGGTCCGAGACCCAGTACTTC. Variable domain in full (rest from reference TRBV11-3 and TRBJ2-5): EAGVVQSPRYKIIEKKQPVAFWCNPISGHNTLYWYLQNLGQGPELLIRYENEEAVDDSQLPKDRFSAERLKGVDSTLKIQPAELGDSAVYLCASSLGSETQYFGPGTRLLVL.